This passage covers 5 T cell receptor beta chains from one sample sequenced in a study of control samples from healthy donors and cancer patients. Only in-frame clones appear in the TCRdb table, and some are missing; sequencing was by immunoSEQ multiplex PCR. This table holds some 77,000 clones, about 89% found once. Sample: blood. The receptors stem from a woman aged 55-70 years in good health.

V is TRBV7-9 and J is TRBJ2-7, with 9 bases aligning to TRBD1. CDR1 and CDR2 from the germline V gene are SEHNR and FQNEAQ (reference sequence). This CDR3 contains 15 residues. V gave up 3 bases and J gave up 2 bases; unmatched junction bases: 5. In DNA form, the CDR3 reads TGTGCCAGCAGCTTTACCGGGACAGGGACCTACGAGCAGTACTTC. The encoded protein is CASSFTGTGTYEQYF.

This chain links TRBV6-2 or TRBV6-3 with TRBJ2-1; TRBD1 matches at 9 bases. CDR1 is MNHEY, CDR2 SVGEGT, per germline. Germline trimming cut 6 bases from V and 7 bases from J; bases unmatched to any gene: 13. The CDR3 totals 16 residues. The CDR3 nucleotides read TGTGCCAGCAGCTCCCGAAGACAGGGGGTTGGGAATGAGCAGTTCTTC. Protein: CASSSRRQGVGNEQFF.

This chain connects TRBV10-2 to TRBJ2-3; 13 bases line up with TRBD2. The ends lost 10 bases at V and 4 bases at J; junction bases unmatched: 5. CDR1 WSHSY and CDR2 SAAADI come from the germline V gene. The CDR3 is made up of 14 amino acids. Here the CDR3 reads CATKGTSGADTQYF. CDR3 DNA: TGCGCCACCAAAGGGACTAGCGGGGCAGATACGCAGTATTTT.

This chain connects TRBV30 to TRBJ2-2; TRBD1 matches at 7 bases. The CDR3 has 15 residues. Germline V gene data show CDR1 as GTSNPN and CDR2 as SVGIG (reference sequence). After removal of 1 base from V and 6 bases from J, the junction contained 8 bases not matched to a gene. The CDR3 is CAWSAGQRLAGELFF. CDR3 bases: TGTGCCTGGAGTGCGGGACAGCGGTTGGCCGGGGAGCTGTTTTTT.

Only one count was recorded for this clone. The V gene is TRBV7-8, the J gene TRBJ1-6; maybe TRBD1 (6 bases). V was cut by 6 bases and J by 0 bases, with 15 bases left in between. The CDR3 sequence is 17 residues long. CDR1 and CDR2 from the germline V gene are SGHVS and FQNEAQ. The CDR3 DNA follows: TGTGCCAGCAGACAAACAGGGATGAGCTCCTATAATTCACCCCTCCACTTT. Its translation: CASRQTGMSSYNSPLHF.